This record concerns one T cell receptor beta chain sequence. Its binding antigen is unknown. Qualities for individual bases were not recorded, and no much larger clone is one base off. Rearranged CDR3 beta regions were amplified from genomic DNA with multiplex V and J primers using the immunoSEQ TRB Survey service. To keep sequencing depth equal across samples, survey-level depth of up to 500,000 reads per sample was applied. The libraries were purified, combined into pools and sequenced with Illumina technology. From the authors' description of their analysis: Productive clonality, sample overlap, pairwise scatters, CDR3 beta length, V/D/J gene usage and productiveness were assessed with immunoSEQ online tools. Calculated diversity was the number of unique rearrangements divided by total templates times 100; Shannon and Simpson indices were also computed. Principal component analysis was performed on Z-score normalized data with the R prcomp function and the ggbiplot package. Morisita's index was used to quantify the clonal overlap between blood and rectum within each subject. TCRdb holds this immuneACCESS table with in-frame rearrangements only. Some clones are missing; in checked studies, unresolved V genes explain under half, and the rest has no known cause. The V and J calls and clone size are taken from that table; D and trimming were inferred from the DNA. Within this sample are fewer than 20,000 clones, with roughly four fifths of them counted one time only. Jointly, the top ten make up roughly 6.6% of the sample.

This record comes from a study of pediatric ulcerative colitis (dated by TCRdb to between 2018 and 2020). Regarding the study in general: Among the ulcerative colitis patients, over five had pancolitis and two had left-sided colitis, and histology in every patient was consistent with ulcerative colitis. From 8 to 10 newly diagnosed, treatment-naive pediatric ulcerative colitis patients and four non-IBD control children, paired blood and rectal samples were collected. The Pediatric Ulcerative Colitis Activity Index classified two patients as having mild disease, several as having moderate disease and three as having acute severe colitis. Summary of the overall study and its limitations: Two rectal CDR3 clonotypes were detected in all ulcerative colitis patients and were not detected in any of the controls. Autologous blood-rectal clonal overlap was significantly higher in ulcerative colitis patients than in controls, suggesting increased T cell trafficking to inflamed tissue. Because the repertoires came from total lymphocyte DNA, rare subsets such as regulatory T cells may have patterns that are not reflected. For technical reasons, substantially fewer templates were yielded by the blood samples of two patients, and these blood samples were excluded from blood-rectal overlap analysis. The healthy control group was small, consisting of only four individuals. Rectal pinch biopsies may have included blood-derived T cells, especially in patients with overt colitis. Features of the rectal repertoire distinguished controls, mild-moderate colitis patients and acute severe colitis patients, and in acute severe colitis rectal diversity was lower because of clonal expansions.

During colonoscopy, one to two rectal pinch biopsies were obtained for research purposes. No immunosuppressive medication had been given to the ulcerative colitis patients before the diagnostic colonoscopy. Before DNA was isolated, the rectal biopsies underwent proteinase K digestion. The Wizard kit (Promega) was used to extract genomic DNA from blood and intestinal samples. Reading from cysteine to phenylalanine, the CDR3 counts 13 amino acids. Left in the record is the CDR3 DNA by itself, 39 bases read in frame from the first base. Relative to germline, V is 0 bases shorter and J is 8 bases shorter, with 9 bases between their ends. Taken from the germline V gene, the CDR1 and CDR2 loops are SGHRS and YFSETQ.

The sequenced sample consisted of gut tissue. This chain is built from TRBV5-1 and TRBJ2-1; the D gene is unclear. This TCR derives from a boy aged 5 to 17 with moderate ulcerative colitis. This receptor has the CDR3 CASSLDGRDEQFF. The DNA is TGCGCCAGCAGCTTGGACGGACGCGATGAGCAGTTCTTC.